These T cell receptor beta chains were read from a single sample in a study of blood T cells in healthy people across ages. In TCRdb, the 5' RACE reads were re-called with MiXCR into one record per CDR3 protein. The profile shows roughly 1.7 million distinct CDR3 sequences, around 36% of them singletons. Sequencing used blood. The receptors were sampled from a woman aged 25 to 39 in good health. CDR3s include the opening cysteine and the closing phenylalanine or tryptophan. Fields, in order: V gene, J gene, clone size, D gene, CDR3 DNA, CDR3 protein. The D gene is left open where the match is weak. The size field is filled for only some rows; it gives once, few, many or a size class.

>TRBV7-3|TRBJ2-1|few|.
TGTGCCAGCAGCGGATATATCGGGGCTAGCCCCCTCTACAATGAGCAGTTCTTC
CASSGYIGASPLYNEQFF
>TRBV7-2|TRBJ2-1|few|.
TGTGCCAGCAGCTTAGTCTGGTCAGCGGGTAGCTCCTACAATGAGCAGTTCTTC
CASSLVWSAGSSYNEQFF
>TRBV6-1|TRBJ1-2|.|.
TGTGCCAGCAGTGACCCCCAGGACTATGGCTACACCTTC
CASSDPQDYGYTF
>TRBV29-1|TRBJ2-7|many|TRBD1
TGCAGCGTTCGACAGGGGTGGAACGAGCAGTACTTC
CSVRQGWNEQYF
>TRBV20-1|TRBJ2-7|.|.
TGCAGTGTTATATTTATGACTAGAGACTACGAGCAGTACTTC
CSVIFMTRDYEQYF
>TRBV20-1|TRBJ1-2|few|TRBD1
TGCAGTGCCGAAACAGGGGAAAAGCGAGAAGGCTACACCTTC
CSAETGEKREGYTF
>TRBV7-8|TRBJ2-7|once|.
TGTGCCAGCAGCTCAGTTCGGCTGAAGGTGGGTGGACTAATCCACGAGCAGTACTTC
CASSSVRLKVGGLIHEQYF
>TRBV10-3|TRBJ2-3|many|.
TGTGCCATCAGTGAGTCGATGGCCAGCTTCACAGATACGCAGTATTTT
CAISESMASFTDTQYF
>TRBV11-2|TRBJ2-5|few|.
TGTGCCAGCAGCTTACTTTTCCCCTTTGCGGAGGCCGATCAAGAGACCCAGTACTTC
CASSLLFPFAEADQETQYF
>TRBV7-2|TRBJ1-2|few|TRBD1
TGTGCCAGCAGCTTGAGGTCGGGACAGGGGAATGGCTACACCTTC
CASSLRSGQGNGYTF
>TRBV4-1|TRBJ2-3|many|.
TGCGCCAGCAGCCAAGATAGGAGTGACACAGATACGCAGTATTTT
CASSQDRSDTDTQYF
>TRBV29-1|TRBJ1-1|few|TRBD1
TGCAGCGTTGAACGACAGGGTGGCACTGAAGCTTTCTTT
CSVERQGGTEAFF
>TRBV10-2|TRBJ1-2|.|.
TGTGCCAGCAGTGACCCGGTCTTCTGTGGCTACACCTTC
CASSDPVFCGYTF
>TRBV20-1|TRBJ1-5|.|TRBD1
TGCAGTGCTAGTATTATTTCCCCAGGGGACAGGGGCAATCAGCCCCAGCATTTT
CSASIISPGDRGNQPQHF
>TRBV20-1|TRBJ1-1|few|.
TGCAGTGCGTGGGCGGAAGACCCCACTGAAGCTTTCTTT
CSAWAEDPTEAFF
>TRBV12-3/TRBV12-4|TRBJ2-3|few|.
TGTGCCAGCCCAGGGGAAAACTCTAGCACAGATACGCAGTATTTT
CASPGENSSTDTQYF
>TRBV11-3|TRBJ2-3|.|.
TGTGCCAGCAGCCCGGGGGAATCGCTAGATACGCAGTATTTT
CASSPGESLDTQYF
>TRBV9|TRBJ2-5|few|TRBD1
TGTGCCAGCAGCGTGGACAGGGGGATAGAGACCCAGTACTTC
CASSVDRGIETQYF
>TRBV9|TRBJ1-1|.|.
TGTGCCAGCAGCCCGTCGGACAGGAACACTGAAGCTTTCTTT
CASSPSDRNTEAFF
>TRBV20-1|TRBJ2-5|.|TRBD1
TGCAGTGCTAGAGATACCGGACAGGGAAAGGTGGAGCAGTACTTC
CSARDTGQGKVEQYF
>TRBV15|TRBJ2-7|.|.
TGTGCCACCAGCAGCCCCCAGGGGAACGAGCAGTACTTC
CATSSPQGNEQYF
>TRBV5-1|TRBJ2-5|many|.
TGCGCCAGCAGCAGCGATAGGGAGACCCAGTACTTC
CASSSDRETQYF
>TRBV29-1|TRBJ1-1|few|.
TGCAGCGTTCGGGGGGGCAAGAACACTGAAGCTTTCTTT
CSVRGGKNTEAFF
>TRBV10-2|TRBJ1-2|.|.
TGCGCCAGCACTCAGAGCCGGGCAGCTAACTATGGCTACACCTTC
CASTQSRAANYGYTF
>TRBV6-1|TRBJ2-7|.|TRBD2
TGTGCCAGCAGTGAACGGGGGGTCCCCTCCTACGAGCAGTACTTC
CASSERGVPSYEQYF
>TRBV20-1|TRBJ2-1|.|TRBD2
TGCAGTGCTAGGATGACTAGCGGGCTATACAATGAGCAGTTCTTC
CSARMTSGLYNEQFF
>TRBV20-1|TRBJ1-2|.|.
TGCAGTGCTAGAGGCCAGTACAGTCATACTAACTATGGCTACACCTTC
CSARGQYSHTNYGYTF
>TRBV7-9|TRBJ2-5|.|.
TGTGCCAGCAACCCCCCGGGGAAGGCCCAAGGAGAGACCCAGTACTTC
CASNPPGKAQGETQYF
>TRBV4-1|TRBJ2-7|.|.
TGCGCCAGCAGCCAAGAGGCGGATTGGATCATCTACGAGCAGTACTTC
CASSQEADWIIYEQYF
>TRBV6-6|TRBJ1-1|.|.
TGTGCCAGCTCCAGGGGACACACGAACACTGAAGCTTTCTTT
CASSRGHTNTEAFF
>TRBV6-1|TRBJ2-7|.|.
TGTGCCAGCAGCCCTGTGGGGCAGTTCTCCTACGAGCAGTACTTC
CASSPVGQFSYEQYF
>TRBV5-1|TRBJ2-1|few|TRBD1
TGCGCCAGCAGCTTGGGGCCAGGGACAGTCTACAATGAGCAGTTCTTC
CASSLGPGTVYNEQFF
>TRBV6-1|TRBJ1-1|few|.
TGTGCCAGCAGTGTCATTCTGAACACTGAAGCTTTCTTT
CASSVILNTEAFF
>TRBV6-1|TRBJ2-2|.|TRBD2
TGTGCCAGCAGTGAGTGGAGACTAGCGGGGATGAACACCGGGGAGCTGTTTTTT
CASSEWRLAGMNTGELFF
>TRBV5-1|TRBJ2-7|many|TRBD2
TGCGCCAGCAGCCCCAGGACTAGCGTGGGCGAGCAGTACTTC
CASSPRTSVGEQYF
>TRBV6-5|TRBJ2-2|.|TRBD1
TGTGCCAGCAGTTACTGGTCCGGGACAGGGAAAAACACCGGGGAGCTGTTTTTT
CASSYWSGTGKNTGELFF
>TRBV6-1|TRBJ1-1|few|.
TGTGCCAGCAGTGAACAGGTAGCTGAAGCTTTCTTT
CASSEQVAEAFF
>TRBV6-5|TRBJ2-7|few|TRBD2
TGTGCCAGCAGACTAGCGGGAGATAAGCAGTACTTC
CASRLAGDKQYF
>TRBV5-4|TRBJ2-7|few|TRBD1
TGTGCCATGCAGCGTCCGGGACAGGGAGGTCGGGAGCAGTACTTC
CAMQRPGQGGREQYF
>TRBV6-1|TRBJ1-2|many|.
TGTGCCAGCAGTGCGTCCGGCTATGGCTACACCTTC
CASSASGYGYTF
>TRBV7-9|TRBJ1-1|.|.
TGTGCCAGCAGCTTCCCGGGACTAGACGCTGAAGCTTTCTTT
CASSFPGLDAEAFF
>TRBV20-1|TRBJ2-7|.|.
TGCAGTGCTATAAGGACATCGAGACACTACGAGCAGTACTTC
CSAIRTSRHYEQYF
>TRBV29-1|TRBJ2-3|.|TRBD2
TGCAGCGTTTCACCTAGCGGGGGGGCCAGCACAGATATGCAGTATTTT
CSVSPSGGASTDMQYF
>TRBV12-3/TRBV12-4|TRBJ1-1|few|.
TGTGCCAGCAGCAAAAAACAGGGCCGCACTGAAGCTTTCTTT
CASSKKQGRTEAFF
>TRBV2|TRBJ1-6|few|.
TGTGCCAGCAGACCCCAGGCAGCTCCTAATTCACCCCTCCACTTT
CASRPQAAPNSPLHF